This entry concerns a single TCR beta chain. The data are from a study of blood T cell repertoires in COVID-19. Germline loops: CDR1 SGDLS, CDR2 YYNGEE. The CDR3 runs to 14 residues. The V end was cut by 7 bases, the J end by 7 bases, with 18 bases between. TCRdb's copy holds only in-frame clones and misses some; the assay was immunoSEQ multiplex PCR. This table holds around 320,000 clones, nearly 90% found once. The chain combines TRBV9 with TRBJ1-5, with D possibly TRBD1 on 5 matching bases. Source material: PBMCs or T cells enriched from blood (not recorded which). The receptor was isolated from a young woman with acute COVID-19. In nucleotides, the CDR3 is TGTGCCAGCTCCCCCGGCATAGGGGAACAGCCCCAGCATTTT. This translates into CASSPGIGEQPQHF.